The 5 T cell receptor beta chains presented below share a single source sample, sequenced in a study of T cells after yellow fever vaccination. One entry per CDR3 protein, called by TCRdb with MiXCR from the 5' RACE reads. This table holds approximately 550,000 distinct CDR3 sequences, approximately 13% found once. This sample comprised PBMCs, obtained on the day of the yellow fever booster vaccination. All receptors derive from a man aged 25 to 40 who received the YFV17D yellow fever vaccine.

This clonotype appeared many times. This chain links TRBV5-1 with TRBJ1-1, with D perhaps matching TRBD1 (5 bases). This CDR3 region has 13 residues. Trimming removed 2 bases at V and 3 bases at J, with 8 bases between. CDR1 and CDR2 (germline): SGHRS, YFSETQ. The CDR3: CASSLSGDTEAFF. CDR3 DNA: TGCGCCAGCAGCTTATCGGGGGACACTGAAGCTTTCTTT. The variable domain in full, completed from reference TRBV5-1 and TRBJ1-1, reads KAGVTQTPRYLIKTRGQQVTLSCSPISGHRSVSWYQQTPGQGLQFLFEYFSETQRNKGNFPGRFSGRQFSNSRSEMNVSTLELGDSALYLCASSLSGDTEAFFGQGTRLTVV.

This clonotype was found a few times. J is TRBJ2-1 and V is TRBV7-2; 9 nucleotides agree with TRBD2. Germline CDR1 reads SGHTA; CDR2 reads FQGNSA. V lost 2 bases, J lost 8 bases, and 10 bases stayed unmatched. CDR3 size: 16 residues. CDR3 loop: CASSLNGIGTSHEQFF. CDR3 in DNA: TGTGCCAGCAGCTTAAACGGCATCGGGACTAGCCATGAGCAGTTCTTC.

This clonotype appeared a few times. The gene calls are TRBV28 and TRBJ2-2; 7 nucleotides line up with TRBD2. V lost 6 bases and J lost 3; bases outside the gene matches: 7. This CDR3 has 15 residues. Germline CDR1 is MDHEN and CDR2 is SYDVKM. In DNA form, the CDR3 reads TGTGCCAGCAGGACCGCGGGAGTGGACACCGGGGAGCTGTTTTTT. This sequence encodes CASRTAGVDTGELFF.

This clonotype was detected a few times. The chain is built from TRBV4-3 and TRBJ2-2, with 7 bases matching TRBD2. This CDR3 is 17 amino acids long. Germline V gene data show CDR1 as LGHNA and CDR2 as YSLEER. V trimming: 2 bases; J trimming: 2 bases; junction bases outside the gene matches: 8. The CDR3 nucleotides are TGCGCCAGCAGCCAAACGATGGGACTATTAAACACCGGGGAGCTGTTTTTT. This gives the protein CASSQTMGLLNTGELFF.

The chain links TRBV7-9 to TRBJ2-4; no clear D. This CDR3 has 16 amino acids. Germline values: CDR1 SEHNR, CDR2 FQNEAQ (reference sequence). The ends were cut back, 5 bases at V and 0 bases at J, with 14 bases in the middle. CDR3 in amino acids: CASSRDGTRAKNIQYF. For the CDR3, the DNA is TGTGCCAGCAGCCGTGACGGAACCCGAGCCAAAAACATTCAGTACTTC.